This T cell receptor (beta chain) was obtained from a study of Tregs in tolerant kidney transplant recipients (dated by TCRdb to between 2018 and 2021). In the study overall: Before combined kidney and bone marrow transplantation, this study identified donor-specific regulatory T cells using TCRbeta sequencing and then followed those same cells after transplant. Summary of the overall study and its limitations: For some patients the PCR primers changed over time, which made it impossible to compare the samples from those patients at the nucleotide level. Donor-specific Treg expansion exceeded global Treg expansion in tolerant patients, suggesting antigen-driven rather than nonspecific expansion. The most biologically relevant and donor-specific TCRbeta repertoire appeared to be identified by expanding Tregs with activated donor B cells. The study was constrained by small patient numbers, and validation of the findings is required in larger populations and under other immunosuppression protocols. Biological reproducibility was not directly addressed, though technical replication error appeared minimal.

Transplants used related donors with nonmyeloablative bone marrow transplantation; mixed chimerism was transient in the human trials. Thawed PBMCs were FACS-sorted into unstimulated Tregs (CD4+CD25+CD127-), CD4+ non-Tregs (CD4+CD25-), CD4 cells and CD8 cells. The patients were a few recipients of combined kidney and bone marrow transplants from the ITN036ST trial, and samples were available only for these trial subjects. Healthy control blood was separated into PBMCs by Ficoll density gradient and cryopreserved, and patient PBMCs were collected both before and after transplant. Points on this clone: Its antigen is currently not known. No much larger clonotype is one base removed from it; base qualities were not supplied.

From its cysteine to its phenylalanine, the CDR3 spans 16 amino acids. Of the read, only the CDR3 DNA is kept; its 48 bases are in frame from base 1. As encoded in the germline V gene (reference sequence), CDR1 is LNHDA while CDR2 is SQIVND. The germline V end is reduced by 10 bases and the J end by 0 bases; junction bases left unmatched: 7. For TCRbeta CDR3 sequencing, genomic DNA from the sorted cells was extracted using the QIAGEN DNeasy Blood and Tissue Kit. Through immunoSEQ, high-throughput TCRbeta CDR3 sequencing was done commercially, including PCR amplification with internal controls and bias correction. The source study handled its data this way. Unique productive TCRbeta sequences were defined by CDR3 nucleotide sequence where primers matched, otherwise by CDR3 amino acid sequence with Vbeta and Jbeta genes. Sorting error was corrected by removing sequences shared between sorted populations at a frequency ratio of 2:1 or less, and the remaining shared sequences were assigned to the higher population. A sequence was defined as donor-reactive if the sequence was expanded at least 5-fold in CFSE-low cells compared with unstimulated cells and had a frequency of at least 0.01% in CFSE-low cells. Repertoire divergence was quantified by Jensen-Shannon divergence calculated from the top 100 TCRbeta sequences ranked by frequency. For samples with multiple sequencing runs, sorting error was corrected separately for each run before the runs were pooled. The immuneACCESS repertoire file appears here via TCRdb, limited to in-frame rearrangements. These files lack a portion of the clones; in checked studies, under half of the deficit traces to unresolved V genes, and the cause of the others is not known. Clone size and the V and J calls come from that table; the DNA yielded D and trimming. For this sample the table gives about 100,000 clones, of which approximately 93% were detected only once. The ten top clones hold around 1.6% of the sample.

This chain joins TRBV19 to TRBJ2-1, and 12 junction bases match TRBD2. This TCR derives from a human patient who received a combined kidney and bone marrow transplant. After transplantation, some T cells may belong to the graft donor instead of the recipient. This specimen was CD4+ T cells from blood (PBMCs), taken 12 months after the transplant. CDR3 loop: CATRTSGVSSYNEQFF. The DNA sequence follows: TGTGCCACAAGGACTAGCGGGGTGAGCTCCTACAATGAGCAGTTCTTC.